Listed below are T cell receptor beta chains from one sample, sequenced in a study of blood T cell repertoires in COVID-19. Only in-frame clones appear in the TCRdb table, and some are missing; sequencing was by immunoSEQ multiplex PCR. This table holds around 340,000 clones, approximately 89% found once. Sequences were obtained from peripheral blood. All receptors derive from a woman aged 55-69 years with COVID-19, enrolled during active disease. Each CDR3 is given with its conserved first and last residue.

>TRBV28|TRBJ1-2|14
CASSLDRENYGYTF
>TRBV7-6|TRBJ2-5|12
CASSLVAETQYF
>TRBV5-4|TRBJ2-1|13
CASSLRGDNEQFF
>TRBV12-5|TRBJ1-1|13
CASGTGTPLEAFF
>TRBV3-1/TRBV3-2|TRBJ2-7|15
CASSQDLWSTGGQYF
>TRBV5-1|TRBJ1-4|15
CASSRQGEDNEKLFF
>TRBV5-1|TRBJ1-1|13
CASSASGNTEAFF
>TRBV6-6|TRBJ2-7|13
CASSYREPYEQYF
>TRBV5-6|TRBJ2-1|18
CASSLVLAGGHSYNEQFF
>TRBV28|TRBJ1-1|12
CASSLGQRRAFF
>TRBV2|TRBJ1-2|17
CASSDTGGGRTPYGYTF
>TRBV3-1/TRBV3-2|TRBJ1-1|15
CASSPGTGLSAEVFF
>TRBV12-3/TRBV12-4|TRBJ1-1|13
CASSLPGITEAFF
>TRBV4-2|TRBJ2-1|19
CASSQRFWPSGGEYNEQFF
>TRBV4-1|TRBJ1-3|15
CASSQGTGPRNTIYF
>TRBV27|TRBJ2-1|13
CASSPSHYNEQFF
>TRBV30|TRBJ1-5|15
CAWGPGDRSNQPQHF
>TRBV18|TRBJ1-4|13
CASSPSANEKLFF
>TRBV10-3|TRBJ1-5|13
CAISVQLNQPQHF
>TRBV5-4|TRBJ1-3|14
CASSRDRIGNTIYF
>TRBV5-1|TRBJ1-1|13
CASTPGGNTEAFF
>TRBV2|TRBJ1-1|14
CASRDRGRATEAFF
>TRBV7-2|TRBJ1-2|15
CASSVSGDRGYGYTF
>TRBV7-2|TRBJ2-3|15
CASSFTGGQGDTQYF
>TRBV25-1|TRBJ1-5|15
CASSDRQGSNQPQHF
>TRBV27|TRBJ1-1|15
CASSHRQGVRTEAFF
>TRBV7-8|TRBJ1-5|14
CASSQGQGAQPQHF
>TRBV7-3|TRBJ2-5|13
CASSMTSRETQYF
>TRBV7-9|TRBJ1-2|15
CASSLETGFSYGYTF
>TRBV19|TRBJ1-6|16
CASSRGEGRGNSPLHF
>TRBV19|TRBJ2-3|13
CASDGRAPDTQYF
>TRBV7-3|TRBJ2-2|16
CASSDRDSRLPGELFF
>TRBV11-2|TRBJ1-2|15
CASSTRTDPLYGYTF
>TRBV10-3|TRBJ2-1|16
CAISDSVGGGGNEQFF
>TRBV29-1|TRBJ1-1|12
CSVATGTTEAFF
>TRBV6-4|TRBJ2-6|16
CASSDSPHSGANVLTF
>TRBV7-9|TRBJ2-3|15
CASSPPLGGGDTQYF
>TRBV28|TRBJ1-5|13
CASVTGVNQPQHF
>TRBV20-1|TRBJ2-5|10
CSAREETQYF
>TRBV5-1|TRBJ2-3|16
CASSLTGERVTDTQYF
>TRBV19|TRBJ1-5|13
CASTVGGIQPQHF
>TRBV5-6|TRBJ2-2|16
CASSRASGLNTGELFF
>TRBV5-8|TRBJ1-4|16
CASSPLGERTNEKLFF
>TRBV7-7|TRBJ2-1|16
CASSLGVAGGPNEQFF
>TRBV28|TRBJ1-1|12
CASSQGRTEAFF
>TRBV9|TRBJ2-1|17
CASSVVASGGASNEQFF
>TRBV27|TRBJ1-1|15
CASSLRTGMRAEAFF
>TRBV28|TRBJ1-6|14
CASSSGTGNSPLHF
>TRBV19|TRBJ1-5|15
CASSILGGLSQPQHF
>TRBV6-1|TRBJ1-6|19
CASSVGLWGTGIHNSPLHF
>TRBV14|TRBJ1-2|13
CASSSQAFGGYTF
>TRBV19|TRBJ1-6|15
CASSIGTGFNSPLHF
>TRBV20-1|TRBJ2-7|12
CSASRQAYEQYF
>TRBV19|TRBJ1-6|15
CASSTQGVRSSPLHF
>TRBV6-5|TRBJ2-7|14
CASSYSQTSYEQYF
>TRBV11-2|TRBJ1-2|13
CASSLGGNYGYTF